This T cell receptor beta chain was retrieved from a study of blood T cell repertoires in COVID-19. Whole-study context: Acute and convalescent COVID-19 specimens originated in the United States, Italy and Spain.

V dropped 5 bases and J dropped 4 bases, with 8 bases sitting between them. The CDR3 runs 12 residues. Participant-reported clinical history was the basis for cohort assignment. Authors' analysis steps: Nucleated cell number was recorded as an estimate derived from reference gene primer amplification. This table comes from immunoSEQ multiplex PCR, and its TCRdb copy is limited to in-frame clones, with some not included. V, J and clone size reflect that table, while D and trimming were determined from the DNA. The data show over 130,000 clones, 75% to 80% seen once. This clone was recorded once. This sample includes further DNA sequences coding for the same CDR3.

J is TRBJ1-2 and V is TRBV12-3 or TRBV12-4, with D possibly TRBD1 on 5 matching bases. The sequencing sample was made of PBMCs or T cells enriched from blood (not recorded which). The sequence was obtained from a woman in her forties or fifties who had recovered from COVID-19. The CDR3 protein is CASSPGLYGYTF. CDR3 sequence (DNA): TGTGCCAGCAGTCCGGGACTCTATGGCTACACCTTC.